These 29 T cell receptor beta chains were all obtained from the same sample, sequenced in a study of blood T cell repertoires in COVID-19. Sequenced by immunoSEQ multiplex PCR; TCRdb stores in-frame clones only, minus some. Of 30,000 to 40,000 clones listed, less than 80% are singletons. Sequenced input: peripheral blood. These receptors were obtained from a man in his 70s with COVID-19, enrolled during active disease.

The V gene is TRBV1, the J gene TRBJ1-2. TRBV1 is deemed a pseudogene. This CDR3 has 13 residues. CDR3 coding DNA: TGCACCAGCAGCATTGGCCGGGGGGGTGGCTACACCTTC. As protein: CTSSIGRGGGYTF.

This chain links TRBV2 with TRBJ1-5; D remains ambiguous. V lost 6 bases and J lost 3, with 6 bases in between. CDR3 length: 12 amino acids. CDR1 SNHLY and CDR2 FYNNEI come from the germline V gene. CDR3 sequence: CASSQNNQPQHF. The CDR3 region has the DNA TGTGCCAGCAGCCAGAACAATCAGCCCCAGCATTTT.

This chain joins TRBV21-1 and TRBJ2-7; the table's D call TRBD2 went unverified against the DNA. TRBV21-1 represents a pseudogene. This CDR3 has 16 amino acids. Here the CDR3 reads CASSKDETEASYEQYF. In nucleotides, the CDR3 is TGTGCCAGCAGCAAAGATGAGACCGAGGCCTCCTACGAGCAGTACTTC.

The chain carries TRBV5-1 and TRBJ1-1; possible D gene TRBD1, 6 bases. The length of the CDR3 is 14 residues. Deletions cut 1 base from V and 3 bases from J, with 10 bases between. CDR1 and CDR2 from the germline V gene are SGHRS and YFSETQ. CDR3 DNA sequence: TGCGCCAGCAGCTTGTTGGGGGCGGACACTGAAGCTTTCTTT. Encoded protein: CASSLLGADTEAFF.

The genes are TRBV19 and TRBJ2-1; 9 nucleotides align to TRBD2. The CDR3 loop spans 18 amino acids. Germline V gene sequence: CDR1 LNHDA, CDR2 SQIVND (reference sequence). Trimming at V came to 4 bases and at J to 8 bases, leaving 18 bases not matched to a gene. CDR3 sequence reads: CASSTNFRSGSKGDEQFF. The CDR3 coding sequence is TGTGCCAGTAGTACCAATTTTCGTAGCGGGAGTAAGGGCGATGAGCAGTTCTTC.

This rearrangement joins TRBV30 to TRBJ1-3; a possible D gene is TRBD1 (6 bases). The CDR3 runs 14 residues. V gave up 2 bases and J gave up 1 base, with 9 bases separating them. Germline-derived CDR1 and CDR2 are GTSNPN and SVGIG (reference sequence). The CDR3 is CAWSTGNSGNTIYF. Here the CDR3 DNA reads TGTGCCTGGAGTACAGGGAATTCTGGAAACACCATATATTTT.

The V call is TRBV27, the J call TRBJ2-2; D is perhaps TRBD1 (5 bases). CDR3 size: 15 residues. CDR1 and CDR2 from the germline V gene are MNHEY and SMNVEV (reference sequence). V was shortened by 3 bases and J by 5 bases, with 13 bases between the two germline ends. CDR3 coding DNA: TGTGCCAGCAGTTTGCCACCCTCAGGGACCGGGGAGCTGTTTTTT. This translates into CASSLPPSGTGELFF.

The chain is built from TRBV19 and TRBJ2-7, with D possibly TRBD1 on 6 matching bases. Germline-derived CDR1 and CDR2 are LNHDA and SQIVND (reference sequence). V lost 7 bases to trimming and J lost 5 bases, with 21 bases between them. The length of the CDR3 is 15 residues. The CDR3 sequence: CASTSPGATANEQYF. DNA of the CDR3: TGTGCCAGTACTTCCCCAGGGGCAACTGCCAACGAGCAGTACTTC.

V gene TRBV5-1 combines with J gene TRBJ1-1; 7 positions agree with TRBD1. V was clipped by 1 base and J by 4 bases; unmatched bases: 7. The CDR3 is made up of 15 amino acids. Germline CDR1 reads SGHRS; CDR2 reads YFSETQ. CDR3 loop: CASSLPRQGGTEAFF. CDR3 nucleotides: TGCGCCAGCAGCTTGCCTCGACAGGGAGGCACTGAAGCTTTCTTT.

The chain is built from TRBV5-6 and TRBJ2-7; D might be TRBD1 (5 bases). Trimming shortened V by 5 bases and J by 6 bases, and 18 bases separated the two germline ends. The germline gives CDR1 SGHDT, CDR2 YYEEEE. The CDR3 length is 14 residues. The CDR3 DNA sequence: TGTGCCAGCAGTGGGGCAGGCGTGCTGAGCGAGCAGTACTTC. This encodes CASSGAGVLSEQYF.

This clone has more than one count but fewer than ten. CDR3 coding DNA: TGTGCCAGCAGCTTGGGCGGGACCGGGGCACCCCTCCACTTT. Encoded protein: CASSLGGTGAPLHF. This chain links TRBV5-4 with TRBJ1-6; perhaps TRBD1 as D (5 bases). The V gene's germline CDR1 is SGHNT and CDR2 YYREEE (reference sequence). Trimming removed 0 bases at V and 11 bases at J, with 12 bases between. The CDR3 is 14 residues long.

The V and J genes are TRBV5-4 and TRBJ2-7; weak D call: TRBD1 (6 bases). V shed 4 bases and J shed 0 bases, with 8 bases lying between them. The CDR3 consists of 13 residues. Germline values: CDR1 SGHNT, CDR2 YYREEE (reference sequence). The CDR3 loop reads CASSGGRSYEQYF. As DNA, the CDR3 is TGTGCCAGCAGCGGGGGCCGCTCCTACGAGCAGTACTTC. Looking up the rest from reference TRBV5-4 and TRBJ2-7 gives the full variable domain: ETGVTQSPTHLIKTRGQQVTLRCSSQSGHNTVSWYQQALGQGPQFIFQYYREEENGRGNFPPRFSGLQFPNYSSELNVNALELDDSALYLCASSGGRSYEQYFGPGTRLTVT.

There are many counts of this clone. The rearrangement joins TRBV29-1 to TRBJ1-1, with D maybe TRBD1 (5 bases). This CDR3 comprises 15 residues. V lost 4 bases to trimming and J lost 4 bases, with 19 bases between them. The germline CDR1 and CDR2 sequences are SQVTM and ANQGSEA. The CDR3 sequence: CSVATGTVLGTEAFF. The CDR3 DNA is TGCAGCGTTGCCACAGGTACAGTGCTTGGCACTGAAGCTTTCTTT.

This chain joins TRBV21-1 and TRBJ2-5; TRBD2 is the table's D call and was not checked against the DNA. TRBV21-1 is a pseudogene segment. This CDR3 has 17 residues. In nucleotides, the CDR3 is TGTGCCAGCAGCAAAATCCCCCCTAAGCGGGTGCAAGAGACCCAGTACTTC. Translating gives CASSKIPPKRVQETQYF.

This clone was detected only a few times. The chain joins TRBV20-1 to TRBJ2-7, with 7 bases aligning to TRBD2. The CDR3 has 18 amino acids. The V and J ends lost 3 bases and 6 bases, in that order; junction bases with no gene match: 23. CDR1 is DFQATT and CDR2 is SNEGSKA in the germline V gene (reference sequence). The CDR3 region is CSASLRQGIGRFRSEQYF. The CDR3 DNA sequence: TGCAGTGCTAGTCTCCGGCAGGGTATCGGGAGGTTTCGCAGCGAGCAGTACTTC.

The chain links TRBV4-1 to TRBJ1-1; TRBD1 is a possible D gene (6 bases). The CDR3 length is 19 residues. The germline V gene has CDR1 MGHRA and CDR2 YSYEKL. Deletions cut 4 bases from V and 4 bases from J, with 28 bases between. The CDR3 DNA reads TGCGCCAGCAGCCTGTCCTCTTCTCAGGGGACCCGGGCAAGCACTGAAGCTTTCTTT. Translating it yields CASSLSSSQGTRASTEAFF.

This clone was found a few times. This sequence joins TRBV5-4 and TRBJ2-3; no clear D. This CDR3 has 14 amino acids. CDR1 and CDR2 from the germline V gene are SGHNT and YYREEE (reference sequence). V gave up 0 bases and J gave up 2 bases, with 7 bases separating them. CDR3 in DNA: TGTGCCAGCAGCTTGGGCCAGGTCACAGATACGCAGTATTTT. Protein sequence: CASSLGQVTDTQYF.

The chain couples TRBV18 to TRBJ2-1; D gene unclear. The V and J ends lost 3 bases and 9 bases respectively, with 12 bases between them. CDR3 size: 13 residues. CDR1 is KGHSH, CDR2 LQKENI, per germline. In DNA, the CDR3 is TGTGCCAGCTCACCGAAAAGAGTAAGTGAGCAGTTCTTC. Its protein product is CASSPKRVSEQFF.

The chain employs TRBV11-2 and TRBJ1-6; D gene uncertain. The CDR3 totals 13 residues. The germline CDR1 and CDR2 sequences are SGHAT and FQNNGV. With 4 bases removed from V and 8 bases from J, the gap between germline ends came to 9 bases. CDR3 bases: TGTGCCAGCAGCTCCCAACGAGATTCACCCCTCCACTTT. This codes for CASSSQRDSPLHF.

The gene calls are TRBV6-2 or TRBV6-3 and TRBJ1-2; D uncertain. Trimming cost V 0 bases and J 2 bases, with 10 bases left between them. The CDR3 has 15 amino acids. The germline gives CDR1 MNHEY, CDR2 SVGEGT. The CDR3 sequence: CASSYSDWTNYGYTF. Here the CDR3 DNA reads TGTGCCAGCAGTTACTCGGACTGGACGAACTATGGCTACACCTTC.

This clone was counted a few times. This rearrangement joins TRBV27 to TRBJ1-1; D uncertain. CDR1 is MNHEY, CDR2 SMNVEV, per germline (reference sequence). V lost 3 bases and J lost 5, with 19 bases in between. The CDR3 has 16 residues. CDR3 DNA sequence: TGTGCCAGCAGTTTTTCGGGAAGAATCAGAGGGACTGAAGCTTTCTTT. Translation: CASSFSGRIRGTEAFF.

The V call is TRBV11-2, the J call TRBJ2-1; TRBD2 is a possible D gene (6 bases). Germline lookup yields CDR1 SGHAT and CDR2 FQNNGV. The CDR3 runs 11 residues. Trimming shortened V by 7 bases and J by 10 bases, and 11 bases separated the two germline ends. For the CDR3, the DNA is TGTGCCAGCAATAGCGGCGGAGAGCAGTTCTTC. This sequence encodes CASNSGGEQFF.

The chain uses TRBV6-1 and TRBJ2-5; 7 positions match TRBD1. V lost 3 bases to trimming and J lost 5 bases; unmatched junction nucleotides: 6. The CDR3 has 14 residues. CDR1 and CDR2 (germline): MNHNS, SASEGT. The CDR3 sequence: CASSEAGGRETQYF. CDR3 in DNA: TGTGCCAGCAGTGAGGCAGGGGGTAGGGAGACCCAGTACTTC.

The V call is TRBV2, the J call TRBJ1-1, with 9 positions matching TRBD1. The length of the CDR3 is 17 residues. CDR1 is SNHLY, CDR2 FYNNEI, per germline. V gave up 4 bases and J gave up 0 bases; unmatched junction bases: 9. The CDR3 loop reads CASSGEGQGRMNTEAFF. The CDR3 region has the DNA TGTGCCAGCAGTGGAGAGGGACAGGGAAGGATGAACACTGAAGCTTTCTTT.

The CDR3 loop is CASTRLGQSLSSGANVLTF. The DNA of the CDR3 is TGTGCCAGCACCCGTCTTGGGCAGTCCCTCAGCTCTGGGGCCAACGTCCTGACTTTC. The rearrangement joins TRBV7-9 to TRBJ2-6; D is unresolved. Germline lookup yields CDR1 SEHNR and CDR2 FQNEAQ (reference sequence). The CDR3 extends over 19 amino acids. The germline V and J ends were trimmed by 7 bases and 0 bases, with 22 bases remaining between them.

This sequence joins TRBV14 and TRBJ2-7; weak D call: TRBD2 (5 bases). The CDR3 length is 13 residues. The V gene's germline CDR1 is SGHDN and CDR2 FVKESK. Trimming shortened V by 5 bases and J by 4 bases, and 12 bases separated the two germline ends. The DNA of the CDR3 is TGTGCCAGCAGCTCGCGGGCTCCTTACGAGCAGTACTTC. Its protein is CASSSRAPYEQYF.

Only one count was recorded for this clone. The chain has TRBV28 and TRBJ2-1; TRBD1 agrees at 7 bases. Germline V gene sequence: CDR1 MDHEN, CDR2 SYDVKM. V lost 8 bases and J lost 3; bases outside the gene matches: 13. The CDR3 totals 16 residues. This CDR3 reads CASLPLTGPDYNEQFF. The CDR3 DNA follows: TGTGCCAGCCTCCCCCTGACAGGGCCGGACTACAATGAGCAGTTCTTC.

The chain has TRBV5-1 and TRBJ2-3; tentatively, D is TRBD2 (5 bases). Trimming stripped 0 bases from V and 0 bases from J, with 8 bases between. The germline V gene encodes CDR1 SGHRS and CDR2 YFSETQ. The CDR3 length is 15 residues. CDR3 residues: CASSLGGYSTDTQYF. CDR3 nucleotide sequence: TGCGCCAGCAGCTTGGGAGGGTATAGCACAGATACGCAGTATTTT. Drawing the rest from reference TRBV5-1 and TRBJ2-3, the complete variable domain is KAGVTQTPRYLIKTRGQQVTLSCSPISGHRSVSWYQQTPGQGLQFLFEYFSETQRNKGNFPGRFSGRQFSNSRSEMNVSTLELGDSALYLCASSLGGYSTDTQYFGPGTRLTVL.

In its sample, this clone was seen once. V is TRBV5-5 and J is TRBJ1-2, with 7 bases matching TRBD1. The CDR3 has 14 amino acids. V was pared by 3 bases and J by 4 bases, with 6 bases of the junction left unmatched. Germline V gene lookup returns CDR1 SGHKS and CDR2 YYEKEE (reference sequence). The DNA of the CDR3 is TGTGCCAGCAGCTCTCCTACAGGGGTCTATGGCTACACCTTC. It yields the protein CASSSPTGVYGYTF.